One sample yielded the 2 T cell receptor beta chains listed below, sequenced in a study of blood T cell repertoires in COVID-19. Data came from immunoSEQ multiplex PCR; TCRdb stores just in-frame clones and leaves some out. Of roughly 120,000 clones in the sample, under 85% are singletons; the top ten hold more than 10%. The specimen sequenced was peripheral blood. The receptors were gathered from a woman in her sixties or seventies with acute or convalescent COVID-19.

The chain has TRBV2 and TRBJ2-3; tentative D call: TRBD1 (5 bases). The V gene's germline CDR1 is SNHLY and CDR2 FYNNEI. The CDR3 is made up of 15 amino acids. Trimming removed 5 bases at V and 2 bases at J, with 14 bases between. The CDR3 DNA reads TGTGCCAGCAGTCTAGTAGGACAAATCACAGATACGCAGTATTTT. This codes for CASSLVGQITDTQYF.

V and J are TRBV7-9 and TRBJ2-3; TRBD1 agrees at 9 bases. This CDR3 has 15 residues. J lost 4 bases, V lost 6 bases, and 8 bases had no gene match. Germline-derived CDR1 and CDR2 are SEHNR and FQNEAQ (reference sequence). The CDR3 sequence is CASRRGQGMPDTQYF. CDR3 DNA: TGTGCCAGCAGACGAGGACAGGGGATGCCAGATACGCAGTATTTT.